The rows below give T cell receptor beta chains drawn from one sample of a study of CD8+ T cells in alopecia areata. Repertoires were generated with immunoSEQ multiplex PCR, while TCRdb's copy carries only in-frame clones and drops some. The data show 150,000 to 200,000 clones, approximately 59% seen once. Sequencing used CD4+ T cells sorted from blood, obtained around week 55, from a patient treated with tofacitinib. These receptors originate from a human donor with alopecia areata. Both conserved end residues are trimmed from each CDR3. The order of the fields is V gene, CDR3 protein.

TRBV19 ASSIVGGGYTGELF
TRBV5-1 ASSLVTDTQY
TRBV7-9 ASSQGAEGSPLH
TRBV10-3 ATRNPTSGGKSQY
TRBV2 ATGTENTGELF
TRBV5-1 ASSLDRMELDEQY
TRBV7-2 ASAGLRTDTQY
TRBV10-3 AISSDRGNTEAF
TRBV29-1 SVQGGDYGYT
TRBV6-5 ASSLGAHYEQY
TRBV6-6 ASNPRGQPQH
TRBV30 AWSGGKMSNQPQH
TRBV29-1 SVDGAYTEAF
TRBV4-1 ASSQGVGWEQF
TRBV6-5 ASSPFRVNGYT
TRBV6-5 ASRYRGGRSYEQY
TRBV9 ASSAGQGISTDTQY
TRBV2 ASGFEAFRQPQH
TRBV6-1 ASDRDRIYNEQF
TRBV15 ATSRELPSSTDTQY
TRBV30 ASTEGTKVRSPLH
TRBV25-1 ANPFWTRPYNEQF
TRBV4-1 ASSQDLTTNYGYT
TRBV9 ASSVAGGGELF
TRBV7-2 ASSPVRGGGETQY
TRBV27 ASSLSALMNTEAF
TRBV2 ASSESGQGGIGYT
TRBV30 AWSVRGDTQY
TRBV25-1 ASSRDRGLSEQF
TRBV19 ASSTGGSYNEQF
TRBV30 AWSILDRTNSPLH
TRBV7-9 ASSLREGKQY
TRBV14 ASSRQGAVFEEQY
TRBV5-1 ATQGTGKSGYT
TRBV25-1 ASSTTVDSVGYT
TRBV7-9 ASSLAGANEQF
TRBV30 AWSVWTLGNTIY
TRBV11-3 ASSYGTDTQY
TRBV5-6 ASSPPDSRYGYT
TRBV27 ASSFAGGNTEAF
TRBV10-3 AIKRNRDRNQPQH
TRBV19 ASSVRDRGQSQPQH
TRBV4-1 ASSQDGPRQTQY
TRBV2 ASSGRESTQY
TRBV10-3 AISLDRGNSPLH
TRBV4-1 ASSPRTATGELF
TRBV11-2 ASNPLDRASTDTQY
TRBV18 ASSPQGNTEAF
TRBV10-3 AISENRQKASTTDTQY
TRBV11-2 ASSLAPGVTSPLH
TRBV29-1 SVEYSWNTEAF
TRBV6-5 ASKGNSGNTIY
TRBV25-1 ASTLWDTGELF
TRBV29-1 SVHGGRETQY
TRBV5-1 ASSLGSGVTDTQY
TRBV4-1 ASSQTSGVMGVYNEQF
TRBV6-5 ASSPWRGSTDTQY